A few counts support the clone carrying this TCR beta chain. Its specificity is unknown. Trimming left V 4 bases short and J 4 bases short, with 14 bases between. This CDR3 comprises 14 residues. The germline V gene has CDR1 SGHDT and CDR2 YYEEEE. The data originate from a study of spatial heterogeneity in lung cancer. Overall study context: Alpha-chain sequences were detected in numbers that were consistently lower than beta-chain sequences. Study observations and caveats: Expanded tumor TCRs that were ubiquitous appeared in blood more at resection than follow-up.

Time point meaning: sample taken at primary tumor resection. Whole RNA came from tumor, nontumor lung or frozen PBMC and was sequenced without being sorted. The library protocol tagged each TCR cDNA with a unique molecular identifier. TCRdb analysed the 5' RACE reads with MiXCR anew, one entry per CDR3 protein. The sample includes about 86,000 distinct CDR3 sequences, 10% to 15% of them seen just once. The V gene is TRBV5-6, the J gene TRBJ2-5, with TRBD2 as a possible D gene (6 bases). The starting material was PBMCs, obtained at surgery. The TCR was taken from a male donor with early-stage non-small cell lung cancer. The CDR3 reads CASSLAMGGETQYF. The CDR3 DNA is TGTGCCAGCAGCCTGGCGATGGGGGGAGAGACCCAGTACTTC.